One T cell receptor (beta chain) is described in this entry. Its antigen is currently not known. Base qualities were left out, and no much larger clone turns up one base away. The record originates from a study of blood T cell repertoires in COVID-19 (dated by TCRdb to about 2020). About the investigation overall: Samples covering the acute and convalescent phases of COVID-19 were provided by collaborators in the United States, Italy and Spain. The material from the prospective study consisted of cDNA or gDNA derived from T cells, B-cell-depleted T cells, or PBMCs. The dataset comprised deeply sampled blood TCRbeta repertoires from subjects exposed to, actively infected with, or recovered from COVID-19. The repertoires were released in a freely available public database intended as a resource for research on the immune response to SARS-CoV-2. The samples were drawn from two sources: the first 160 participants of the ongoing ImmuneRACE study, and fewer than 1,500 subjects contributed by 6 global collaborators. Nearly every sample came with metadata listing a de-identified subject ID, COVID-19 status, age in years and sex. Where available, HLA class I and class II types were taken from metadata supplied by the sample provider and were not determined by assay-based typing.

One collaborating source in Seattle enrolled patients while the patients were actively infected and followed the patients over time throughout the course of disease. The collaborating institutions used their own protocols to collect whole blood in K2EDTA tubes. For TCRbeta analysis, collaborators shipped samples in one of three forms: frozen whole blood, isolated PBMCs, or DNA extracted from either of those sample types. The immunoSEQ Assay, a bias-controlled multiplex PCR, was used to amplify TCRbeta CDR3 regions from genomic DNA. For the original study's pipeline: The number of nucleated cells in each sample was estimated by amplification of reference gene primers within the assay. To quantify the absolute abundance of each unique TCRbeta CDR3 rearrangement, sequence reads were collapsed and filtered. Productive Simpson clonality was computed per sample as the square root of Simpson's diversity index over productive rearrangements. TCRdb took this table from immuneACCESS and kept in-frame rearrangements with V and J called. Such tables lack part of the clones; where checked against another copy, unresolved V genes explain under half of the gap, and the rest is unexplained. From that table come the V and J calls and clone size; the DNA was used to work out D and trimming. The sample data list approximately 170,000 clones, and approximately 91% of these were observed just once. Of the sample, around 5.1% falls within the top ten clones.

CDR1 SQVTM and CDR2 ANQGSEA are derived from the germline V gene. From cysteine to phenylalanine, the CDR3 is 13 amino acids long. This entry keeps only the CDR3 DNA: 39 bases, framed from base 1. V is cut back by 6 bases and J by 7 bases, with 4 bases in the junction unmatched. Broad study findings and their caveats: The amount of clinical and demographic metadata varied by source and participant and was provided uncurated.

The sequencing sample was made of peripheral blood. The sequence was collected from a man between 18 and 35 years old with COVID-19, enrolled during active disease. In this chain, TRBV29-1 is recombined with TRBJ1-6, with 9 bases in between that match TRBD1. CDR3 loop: CSVGQGPNSPLHF. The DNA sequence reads TGCAGCGTGGGACAGGGCCCCAATTCACCCCTCCACTTT.